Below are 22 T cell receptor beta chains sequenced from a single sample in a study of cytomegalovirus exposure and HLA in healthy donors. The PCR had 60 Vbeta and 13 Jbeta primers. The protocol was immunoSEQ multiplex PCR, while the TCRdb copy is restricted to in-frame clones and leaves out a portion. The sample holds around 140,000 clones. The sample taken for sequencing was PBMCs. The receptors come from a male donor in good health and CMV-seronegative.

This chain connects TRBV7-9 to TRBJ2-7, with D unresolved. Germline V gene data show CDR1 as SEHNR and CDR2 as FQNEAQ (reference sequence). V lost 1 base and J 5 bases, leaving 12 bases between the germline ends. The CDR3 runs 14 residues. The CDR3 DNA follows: TGTGCCAGCAGCTTAGACACCCCCGAGGACGAGCAGTACTTC. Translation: CASSLDTPEDEQYF.

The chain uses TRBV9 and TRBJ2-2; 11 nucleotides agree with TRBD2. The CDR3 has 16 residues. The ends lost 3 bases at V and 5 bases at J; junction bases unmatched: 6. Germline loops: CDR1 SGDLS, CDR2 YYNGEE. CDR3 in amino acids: CASSGGRLAGTGELFF. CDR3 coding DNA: TGTGCCAGCAGCGGGGGGCGACTAGCGGGGACCGGGGAGCTGTTTTTT.

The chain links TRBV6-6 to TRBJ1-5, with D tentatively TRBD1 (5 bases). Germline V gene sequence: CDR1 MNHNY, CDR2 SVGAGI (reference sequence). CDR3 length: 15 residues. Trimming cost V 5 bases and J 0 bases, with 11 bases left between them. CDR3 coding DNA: TGTGCCAGCAGTACCATCCAGGGTAGCAATCAGCCCCAGCATTTT. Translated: CASSTIQGSNQPQHF.

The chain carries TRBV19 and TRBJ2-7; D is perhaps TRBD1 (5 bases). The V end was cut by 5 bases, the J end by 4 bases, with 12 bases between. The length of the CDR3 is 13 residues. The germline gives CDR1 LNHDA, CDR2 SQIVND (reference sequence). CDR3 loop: CASSRTTQYEQYF. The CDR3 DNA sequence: TGTGCCAGTAGTCGGACAACCCAGTACGAGCAGTACTTC.

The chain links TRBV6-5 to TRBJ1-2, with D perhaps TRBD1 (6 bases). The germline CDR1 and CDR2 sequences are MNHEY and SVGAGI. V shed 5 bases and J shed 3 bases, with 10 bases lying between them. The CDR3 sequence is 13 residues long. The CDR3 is CASSRGADYGYTF. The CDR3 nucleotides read TGTGCCAGCAGTCGGGGGGCAGACTATGGCTACACCTTC.

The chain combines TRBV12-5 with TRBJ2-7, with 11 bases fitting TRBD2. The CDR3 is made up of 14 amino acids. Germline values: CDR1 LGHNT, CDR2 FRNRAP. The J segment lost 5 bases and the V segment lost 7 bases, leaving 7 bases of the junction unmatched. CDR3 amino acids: CASAFSGRADEQYF. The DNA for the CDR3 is TGTGCTAGTGCCTTTAGCGGGAGGGCCGACGAGCAGTACTTC.

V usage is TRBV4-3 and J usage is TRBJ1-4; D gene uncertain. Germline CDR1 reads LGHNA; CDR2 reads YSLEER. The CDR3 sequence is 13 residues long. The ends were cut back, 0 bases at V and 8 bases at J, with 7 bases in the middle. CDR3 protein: CASSQDRKEKLFF. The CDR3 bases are TGCGCCAGCAGCCAAGATCGTAAAGAAAAACTGTTTTTT.

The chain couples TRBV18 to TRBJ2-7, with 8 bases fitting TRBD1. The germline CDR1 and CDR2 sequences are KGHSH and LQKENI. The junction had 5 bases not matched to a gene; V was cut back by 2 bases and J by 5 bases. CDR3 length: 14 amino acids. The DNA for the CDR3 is TGTGCCAGCTCACCATACAGGGGGGCGGACGAGCAGTACTTC. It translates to CASSPYRGADEQYF.

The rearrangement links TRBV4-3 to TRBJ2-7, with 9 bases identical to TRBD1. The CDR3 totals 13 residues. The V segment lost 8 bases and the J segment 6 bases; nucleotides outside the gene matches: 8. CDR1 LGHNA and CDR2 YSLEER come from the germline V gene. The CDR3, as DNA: TGCGCCAGCTCACCGGGACAGGGCGCCGAGCAGTACTTC. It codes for CASSPGQGAEQYF.

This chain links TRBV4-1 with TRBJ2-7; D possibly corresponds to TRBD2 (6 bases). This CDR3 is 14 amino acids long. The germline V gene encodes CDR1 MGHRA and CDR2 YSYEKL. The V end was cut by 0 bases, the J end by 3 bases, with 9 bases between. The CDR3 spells CASSQDGGDYEQYF. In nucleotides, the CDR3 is TGCGCCAGCAGCCAAGACGGAGGGGACTACGAGCAGTACTTC.

The CDR3 bases are TGCGCCAGCAGCTTGTCAGGCTACGAGCAGTACTTC. This translates into CASSLSGYEQYF. The genes are TRBV5-1 and TRBJ2-7, with no clear D. This CDR3 is 12 amino acids long. Trimming shortened V by 1 base and J by 3 bases, and 5 bases separated the two germline ends. CDR1 is SGHRS, CDR2 YFSETQ, per germline.

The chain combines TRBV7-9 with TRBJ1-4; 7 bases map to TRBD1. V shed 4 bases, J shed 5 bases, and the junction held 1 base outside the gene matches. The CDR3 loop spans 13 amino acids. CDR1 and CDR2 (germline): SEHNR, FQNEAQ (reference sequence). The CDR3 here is CASSSTGNEKLFF. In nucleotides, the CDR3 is TGTGCCAGCAGCTCGACAGGGAATGAAAAACTGTTTTTT.

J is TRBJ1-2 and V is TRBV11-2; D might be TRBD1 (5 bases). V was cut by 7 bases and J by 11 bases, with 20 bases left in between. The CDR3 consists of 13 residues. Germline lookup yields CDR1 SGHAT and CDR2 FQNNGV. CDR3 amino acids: CASNFVGTAGYTF. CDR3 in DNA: TGTGCCAGCAACTTCGTCGGGACTGCGGGGTACACCTTC.

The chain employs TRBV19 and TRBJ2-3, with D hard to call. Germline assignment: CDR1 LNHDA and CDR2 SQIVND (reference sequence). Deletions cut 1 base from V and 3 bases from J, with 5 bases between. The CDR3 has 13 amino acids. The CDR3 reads CASSIVVTDTQYF. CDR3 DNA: TGTGCCAGTAGTATAGTAGTAACAGATACGCAGTATTTT.

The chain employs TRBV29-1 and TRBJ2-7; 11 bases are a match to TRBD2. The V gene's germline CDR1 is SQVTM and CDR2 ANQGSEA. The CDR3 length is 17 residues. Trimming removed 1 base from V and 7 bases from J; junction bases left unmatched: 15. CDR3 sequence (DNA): TGCAGCGTTGAAGGAGGTAGCGGGGGGGCAAAATTAAGGGAGCAGTACTTC. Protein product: CSVEGGSGGAKLREQYF.

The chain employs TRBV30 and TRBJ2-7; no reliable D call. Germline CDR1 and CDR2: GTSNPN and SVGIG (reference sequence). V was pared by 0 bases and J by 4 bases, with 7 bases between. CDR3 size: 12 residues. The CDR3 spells CAWSVSVYEQYF. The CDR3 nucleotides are TGTGCCTGGAGTGTATCGGTTTACGAGCAGTACTTC.

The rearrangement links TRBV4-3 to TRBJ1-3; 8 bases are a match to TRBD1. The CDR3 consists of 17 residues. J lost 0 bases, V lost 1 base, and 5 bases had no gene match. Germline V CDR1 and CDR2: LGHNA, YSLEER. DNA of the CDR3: TGCGCCAGCAGCCAAGGGGACAGGACGACCTCTGGAAACACCATATATTTT. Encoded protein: CASSQGDRTTSGNTIYF.

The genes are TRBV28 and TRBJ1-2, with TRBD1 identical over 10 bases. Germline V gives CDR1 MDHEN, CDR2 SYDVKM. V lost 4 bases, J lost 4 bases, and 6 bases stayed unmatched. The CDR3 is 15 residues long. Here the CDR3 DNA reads TGTGCCAGCAGTTCATCTCGGACAGGGGGCTATGGCTACACCTTC. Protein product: CASSSSRTGGYGYTF.

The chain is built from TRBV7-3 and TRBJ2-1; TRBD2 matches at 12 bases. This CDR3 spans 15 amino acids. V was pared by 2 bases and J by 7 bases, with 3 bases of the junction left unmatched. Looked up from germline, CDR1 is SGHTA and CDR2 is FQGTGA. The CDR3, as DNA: TGTGCCAGCAGCTTAGCTAGCGGGGGGGCAAATGAGCAGTTCTTC. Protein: CASSLASGGANEQFF.

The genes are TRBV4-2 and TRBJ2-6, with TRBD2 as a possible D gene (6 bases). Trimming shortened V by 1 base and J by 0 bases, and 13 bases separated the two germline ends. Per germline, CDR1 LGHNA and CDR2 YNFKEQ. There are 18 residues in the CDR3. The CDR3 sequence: CASSQAGLRSSGANVLTF. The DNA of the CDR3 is TGTGCCAGCAGCCAAGCGGGACTGAGGAGCTCTGGGGCCAACGTCCTGACTTTC.

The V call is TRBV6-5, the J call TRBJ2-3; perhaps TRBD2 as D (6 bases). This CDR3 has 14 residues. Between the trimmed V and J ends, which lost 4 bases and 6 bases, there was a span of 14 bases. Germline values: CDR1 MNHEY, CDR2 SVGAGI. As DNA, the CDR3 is TGTGCCAGCAGTTCTCGCGGGGTCCCGGATACGCAGTATTTT. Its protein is CASSSRGVPDTQYF.

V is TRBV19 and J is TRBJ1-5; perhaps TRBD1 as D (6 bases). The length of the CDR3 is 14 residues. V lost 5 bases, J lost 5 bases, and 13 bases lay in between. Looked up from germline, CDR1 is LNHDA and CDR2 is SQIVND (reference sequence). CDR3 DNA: TGTGCCAGTAGTGTAGGGACAACCTATCAGCCCCAGCATTTT. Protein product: CASSVGTTYQPQHF.